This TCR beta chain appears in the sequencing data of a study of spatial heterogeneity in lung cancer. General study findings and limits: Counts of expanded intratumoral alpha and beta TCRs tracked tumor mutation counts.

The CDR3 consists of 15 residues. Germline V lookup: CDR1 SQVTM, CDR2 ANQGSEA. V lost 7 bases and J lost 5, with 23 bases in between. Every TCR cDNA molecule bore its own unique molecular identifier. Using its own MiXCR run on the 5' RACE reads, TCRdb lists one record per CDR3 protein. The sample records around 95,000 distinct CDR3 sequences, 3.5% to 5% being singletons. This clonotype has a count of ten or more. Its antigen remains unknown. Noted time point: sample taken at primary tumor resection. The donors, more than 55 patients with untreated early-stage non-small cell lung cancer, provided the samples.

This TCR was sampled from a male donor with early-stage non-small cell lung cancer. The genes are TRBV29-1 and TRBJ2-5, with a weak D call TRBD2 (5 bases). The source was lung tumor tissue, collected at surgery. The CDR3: CSAQIVGEGMETQYF. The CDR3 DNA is TGCAGCGCACAAATAGTGGGAGAGGGAATGGAGACCCAGTACTTC.